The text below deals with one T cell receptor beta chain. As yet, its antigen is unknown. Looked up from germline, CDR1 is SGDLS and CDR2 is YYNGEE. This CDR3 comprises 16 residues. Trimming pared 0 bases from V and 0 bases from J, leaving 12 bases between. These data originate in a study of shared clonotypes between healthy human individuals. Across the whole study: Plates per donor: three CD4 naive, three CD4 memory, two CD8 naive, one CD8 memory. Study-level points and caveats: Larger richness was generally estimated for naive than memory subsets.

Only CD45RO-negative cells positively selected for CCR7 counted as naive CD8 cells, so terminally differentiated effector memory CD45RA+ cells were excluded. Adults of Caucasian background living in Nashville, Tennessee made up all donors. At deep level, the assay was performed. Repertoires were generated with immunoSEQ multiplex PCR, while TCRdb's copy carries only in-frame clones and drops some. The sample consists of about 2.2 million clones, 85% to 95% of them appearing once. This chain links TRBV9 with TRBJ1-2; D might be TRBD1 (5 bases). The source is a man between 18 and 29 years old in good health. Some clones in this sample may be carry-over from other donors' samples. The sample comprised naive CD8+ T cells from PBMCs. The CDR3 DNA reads TGTGCCAGCAGCGTAGCTGGGGGGAGCGCTAACTATGGCTACACCTTC. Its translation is CASSVAGGSANYGYTF. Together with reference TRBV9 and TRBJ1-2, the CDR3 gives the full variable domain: DSGVTQTPKHLITATGQRVTLRCSPRSGDLSVYWYQQSLDQGLQFLIQYYNGEERAKGNILERFSAQQFPDLHSELNLSSLELGDSALYFCASSVAGGSANYGYTFGSGTRLTVV.